These 29 T cell receptor beta chains were sequenced from one sample in a study of blood T cell repertoires in COVID-19. Generated by immunoSEQ multiplex PCR, the TCRdb table keeps only in-frame clones and is missing some. The sample gives some 55,000 clones, just over 90% of which show up once; just under 8.5% is in the top ten. What was sequenced was peripheral blood. Every receptor here comes from a woman between 40 and 50 years old with active COVID-19.

In its sample, this clone was seen a few times. CDR3 in amino acids: CASSQDPTGANTEAFF. CDR3 DNA sequence: TGCGCCAGCAGCCAAGACCCGACAGGGGCAAACACTGAAGCTTTCTTT. The V gene is TRBV4-1, the J gene TRBJ1-1, with 8 positions matching TRBD1. The ends lost 0 bases at V and 2 bases at J; junction bases unmatched: 5. CDR1 MGHRA and CDR2 YSYEKL come from the germline V gene. The length of the CDR3 is 16 residues.

The gene calls are TRBV6-2 or TRBV6-3 and TRBJ1-2, with D possibly being TRBD1 (6 bases). The CDR3 runs 14 residues. CDR1 MNHEY and CDR2 SVGEGT come from the germline V gene. Trimming took 5 bases from V and 2 from J, leaving 12 bases between them. CDR3 loop: CASSRTQGNYGYTF. In DNA, the CDR3 is TGTGCCAGCAGTCGGACACAGGGAAACTATGGCTACACCTTC.

A single count supports this clone. This chain uses TRBV7-2 with TRBJ2-1; 10 bases are a match to TRBD1. V lost 5 bases to trimming and J lost 9 bases; unmatched junction nucleotides: 10. The CDR3 sequence is 15 residues long. The germline gives CDR1 SGHTA, CDR2 FQGNSA. The CDR3, as DNA: TGTGCCAGCAGCCAACGGACAGGGGGGGACGGTGAGCAGTTCTTC. This encodes CASSQRTGGDGEQFF.

The V and J genes are TRBV5-8 and TRBJ2-1; TRBD2 matches 8 bases. This CDR3 is 13 amino acids long. J was trimmed by 13 bases and V by 5 bases; bases with no gene match: 11. CDR1 is SGHTS and CDR2 is YDEGEE in the germline V gene. CDR3: CASRPAGTRTQFF. The CDR3 coding sequence is TGTGCCAGCAGACCGGCCGGGACTAGGACACAGTTCTTC. Full variable domain (missing parts from reference TRBV5-8 and TRBJ2-1): EAGVTQSPTHLIKTRGQQATLRCSPISGHTSVYWYQQALGLGLQFLLWYDEGEERNRGNFPPRFSGRQFPNYSSELNVNALELEDSALYLCASRPAGTRTQFFGPGTRLTVL.

This clone was observed once. V and J are TRBV3-1 (or the pseudogene TRBV3-2) and TRBJ1-2, with D tentatively TRBD1 (5 bases). Trimming cost V 2 bases and J 0 bases, with 7 bases left between them. This CDR3 has 14 amino acids. The germline V gene has CDR1 LGHDT and CDR2 YNNKEL (reference sequence). CDR3 bases: TGTGCCAGCAGCCAACTGACAGCTAACTATGGCTACACCTTC. Its protein is CASSQLTANYGYTF.

J is TRBJ1-4 and V is TRBV7-9, with 7 bases fitting TRBD1. Trimming cost V 7 bases and J 2 bases; bases outside gene matches: 13. This CDR3 contains 17 residues. From germline, CDR1 is SEHNR and CDR2 FQNEAQ (reference sequence). Here the CDR3 DNA reads TGTGCCAGCAACAATATACGGACAGGAGGGACTAATGAAAAACTGTTTTTT. It codes for CASNNIRTGGTNEKLFF.

The chain has TRBV10-3 and TRBJ2-2; 7 positions agree with TRBD1. CDR3 length: 14 residues. CDR1 and CDR2 (germline): ENHRY, SYGVKD. The junction had 4 bases not matched to a gene; V was cut back by 5 bases and J by 4 bases. The CDR3 loop reads CAISWDRPTGELFF. The CDR3 coding sequence is TGTGCCATCAGTTGGGACAGACCCACCGGGGAGCTGTTTTTT.

The chain joins TRBV9 to TRBJ1-6, with D uncertain. CDR3 length: 14 amino acids. The germline V gene has CDR1 SGDLS and CDR2 YYNGEE. The V gene lost 4 bases and the J gene lost 7 bases, with 12 bases spanning the gap. CDR3 bases: TGTGCCAGCAGCCCTCTAGCAGAAAATTCACCCCTCCACTTT. Amino acid sequence: CASSPLAENSPLHF.

V usage is TRBV5-1 and J usage is TRBJ1-1, with TRBD1 matching over 10 bases. V was clipped by 4 bases and J by 4 bases; unmatched bases: 7. The CDR3 is 15 residues long. Germline V gene sequence: CDR1 SGHRS, CDR2 YFSETQ. In nucleotides, the CDR3 is TGCGCCAGCAGCGGGGACAGGGGCTCCGGCACTGAAGCTTTCTTT. This codes for CASSGDRGSGTEAFF. Based on the CDR3 plus reference TRBV5-1 and TRBJ1-1, the full variable domain is KAGVTQTPRYLIKTRGQQVTLSCSPISGHRSVSWYQQTPGQGLQFLFEYFSETQRNKGNFPGRFSGRQFSNSRSEMNVSTLELGDSALYLCASSGDRGSGTEAFFGQGTRLTVV.

V is TRBV29-1 and J is TRBJ2-1, with 9 bases aligning to TRBD1. Germline CDR1 and CDR2: SQVTM and ANQGSEA. The CDR3 runs 15 residues. Trimming cost V 8 bases and J 8 bases; bases outside gene matches: 16. The CDR3 reads CSYTTGTGRRYEQFF. In nucleotides, the CDR3 is TGCAGCTACACCACCGGGACAGGGAGACGATATGAGCAGTTCTTC.

The chain recombines TRBV11-2 with TRBJ1-4; no clear D. The CDR3 is 13 residues long. Trimming removed 4 bases at V and 5 bases at J, with 8 bases between. Per germline, CDR1 SGHAT and CDR2 FQNNGV. The CDR3 region is CASSSHSNEKLFF. CDR3 in DNA: TGTGCCAGCAGCTCACACAGCAATGAAAAACTGTTTTTT.

V and J are TRBV29-1 and TRBJ2-1; D ambiguous. Germline assignment: CDR1 SQVTM and CDR2 ANQGSEA. V lost 3 bases to trimming and J lost 8 bases, with 8 bases between them. This CDR3 contains 11 residues. DNA of the CDR3: TGCAGCGTTGAGTTGCTACATGAGCAGTTCTTC. Translated, it gives CSVELLHEQFF.

The CDR3: CASSATGYQPQHF. CDR3 in DNA: TGTGCCAGCAGTGCGACAGGGTATCAGCCCCAGCATTTT. This chain uses TRBV12-3 or TRBV12-4 with TRBJ1-5; TRBD1 aligns across 7 bases. V dropped 5 bases and J dropped 5; count of bases not matched to a gene: 3. The CDR3 covers 13 residues.

This clone came up once. The chain combines TRBV2 with TRBJ1-3; D not resolved. Looked up from germline, CDR1 is SNHLY and CDR2 is FYNNEI. The V end lost 4 bases, the J end lost 3 bases, and 22 bases lay between the germline ends. This CDR3 contains 18 residues. This CDR3 reads CASSVSSVWGVGGNTIYF. The DNA for the CDR3 is TGTGCCAGCAGTGTATCATCGGTATGGGGAGTGGGTGGAAACACCATATATTTT. Based on the CDR3 plus reference TRBV2 and TRBJ1-3, the full variable domain is EPEVTQTPSHQVTQMGQEVILRCVPISNHLYFYWYRQILGQKVEFLVSFYNNEISEKSEIFDDQFSVERPDGSNFTLKIRSTKLEDSAMYFCASSVSSVWGVGGNTIYFGEGSWLTVV.

The chain is built from TRBV5-1 and TRBJ2-1, with a tentative D call TRBD1 (5 bases). With 0 bases removed from V and 3 bases from J, the gap between germline ends came to 16 bases. Germline CDR1 is SGHRS and CDR2 is YFSETQ. CDR3 length: 17 amino acids. CDR3 region: CASSLDTGVTNYNEQFF. CDR3 DNA: TGCGCCAGCAGCTTGGATACAGGAGTAACTAACTACAATGAGCAGTTCTTC. The variable domain in full, completed from reference TRBV5-1 and TRBJ2-1, reads KAGVTQTPRYLIKTRGQQVTLSCSPISGHRSVSWYQQTPGQGLQFLFEYFSETQRNKGNFPGRFSGRQFSNSRSEMNVSTLELGDSALYLCASSLDTGVTNYNEQFFGPGTRLTVL.

This chain joins TRBV6-2 or TRBV6-3 and TRBJ1-1, with 7 bases matching TRBD1. Trimming at V came to 2 bases and at J to 0 bases, leaving 12 bases not matched to a gene. Germline loops: CDR1 MNHEY, CDR2 SVGEGT. This CDR3 has 18 amino acids. CDR3 residues: CASSYTRDRVAMNTEAFF. In DNA, the CDR3 is TGTGCCAGCAGTTACACCAGAGACAGGGTAGCGATGAACACTGAAGCTTTCTTT.

This clone was detected only once. CDR3 amino acids: CASSVTGQETQYF. The CDR3 DNA is TGTGCCAGCAGCGTGACAGGACAAGAGACCCAGTACTTC. The genes are TRBV5-4 and TRBJ2-5; possibly TRBD1 for D (6 bases). From germline, CDR1 is SGHNT and CDR2 YYREEE (reference sequence). The CDR3 is 13 residues long. V lost 4 bases to trimming and J lost 2 bases, with 9 bases between them. The variable domain in full, with the rest retrieved from reference TRBV5-4 and TRBJ2-5, is ETGVTQSPTHLIKTRGQQVTLRCSSQSGHNTVSWYQQALGQGPQFIFQYYREEENGRGNFPPRFSGLQFPNYSSELNVNALELDDSALYLCASSVTGQETQYFGPGTRLLVL.

This rearrangement joins TRBV2 to TRBJ1-6, with 7 bases matching TRBD1. V trimming: 4 bases; J trimming: 9 bases; junction bases outside the gene matches: 6. CDR1 is SNHLY, CDR2 FYNNEI, per germline. The CDR3 totals 14 residues. CDR3 in DNA: TGTGCCAGCAGTGCACAGGGGAATCGTTCACCCCTCCACTTT. Amino acids: CASSAQGNRSPLHF.

The chain links TRBV19 to TRBJ1-3; 10 nucleotides line up with TRBD1. The germline gives CDR1 LNHDA, CDR2 SQIVND (reference sequence). V gave up 9 bases and J gave up 2 bases; unmatched junction bases: 4. This CDR3 region has 14 residues. The CDR3 DNA reads as TGTGCCAGCCGGGACAGGGGAACTGGAAACACCATATATTTT. Amino acid sequence: CASRDRGTGNTIYF.

The chain is built from TRBV7-2 and TRBJ1-2, with D perhaps matching TRBD1 (6 bases). Trimming stripped 5 bases from V and 1 base from J, with 8 bases between. CDR3 length: 13 amino acids. CDR1 SGHTA and CDR2 FQGNSA come from the germline V gene. As DNA, the CDR3 is TGTGCCAGCAGCCGGGGACATAACTATGGCTACACCTTC. Translating it yields CASSRGHNYGYTF.

The chain carries TRBV19 and TRBJ2-3, with 9 bases identical to TRBD2. In germline, CDR1 is LNHDA, CDR2 SQIVND (reference sequence). With V trimmed by 7 bases and J by 2 bases, 7 bases remained unmatched. The CDR3 spans 15 residues. CDR3 sequence: CASTSSGGTTDTQYF. As DNA, the CDR3 is TGTGCCAGTACGTCCAGCGGGGGGACCACAGATACGCAGTATTTT.

The CDR3 spells CASSSSTDTQYF. For the CDR3, the DNA is TGTGCCAGCAGCTCTAGCACAGATACGCAGTATTTT. The gene calls are TRBV7-3 and TRBJ2-3; D is undetermined. Germline CDR1 SGHTA, CDR2 FQGTGA. The V gene lost 4 bases and the J gene lost 0 bases, with 2 bases spanning the gap. The CDR3 loop spans 12 amino acids.

Only one count was recorded for this clone. The V gene is TRBV4-2, the J gene TRBJ2-5; tentatively, D is TRBD2 (7 bases). Germline CDR1 is LGHNA and CDR2 is YNFKEQ. The CDR3 sequence is 15 residues long. V was trimmed by 0 bases and J by 5 bases, leaving 13 bases between them. CDR3 nucleotide sequence: TGTGCCAGCAGCCAAGATGGGGGGGCCGGGGAGACCCAGTACTTC. Translated: CASSQDGGAGETQYF.

The chain couples TRBV5-4 to TRBJ1-4, with 7 positions matching TRBD1. The junction had 10 bases not matched to a gene; V was cut back by 3 bases and J by 8 bases. CDR1 and CDR2 (germline): SGHNT, YYREEE (reference sequence). CDR3 length: 15 residues. CDR3 bases: TGTGCCAGCAGCTCGCAGGGGGTAGGGGAAGAAAAACTGTTTTTT. This codes for CASSSQGVGEEKLFF.

The CDR3 DNA is TGTGCCAGCAGCTTAGGACAGGGGGCTTGGTACACTGAAGCTTTCTTT. This gives the protein CASSLGQGAWYTEAFF. This chain links TRBV7-2 with TRBJ1-1; 10 nucleotides agree with TRBD1. CDR3 length: 16 amino acids. CDR1 and CDR2 from the germline V gene are SGHTA and FQGNSA. The trim removed 1 base at V and 3 bases at J, leaving 5 bases unmatched.

This chain uses TRBV29-1 with TRBJ1-1; 11 nucleotides match TRBD1. The junction had 0 bases not matched to a gene; V was cut back by 6 bases and J by 3 bases. The CDR3 is 12 amino acids. The germline CDR1 and CDR2 sequences are SQVTM and ANQGSEA. This CDR3 reads CSVGQGDTEAFF. CDR3 DNA sequence: TGCAGCGTGGGACAGGGGGACACTGAAGCTTTCTTT.

V usage is TRBV7-8 and J usage is TRBJ1-4, with D possibly matching TRBD1 (5 bases). Germline V gene lookup returns CDR1 SGHVS and CDR2 FQNEAQ. The CDR3 consists of 15 residues. Deletions cut 6 bases from V and 4 bases from J, with 15 bases between. CDR3 DNA: TGTGCCAGCAGTCATAGACAGAACCATAATGAAAAACTGTTTTTT. Translation: CASSHRQNHNEKLFF.

The chain recombines TRBV13 with TRBJ2-5; 7 bases agree with TRBD2. Germline CDR1 reads PRHDT; CDR2 reads FYEKMQ (reference sequence). The CDR3 runs to 17 residues. J was trimmed by 0 bases and V by 5 bases; bases with no gene match: 12. CDR3 region: CASSRSSVRGDQETQYF. In DNA form, the CDR3 reads TGTGCCAGCAGCCGCTCCTCCGTCCGGGGGGACCAAGAGACCCAGTACTTC.

This clone occurred a few times. This rearrangement joins TRBV11-3 to TRBJ2-7; 11 nucleotides align to TRBD2. Germline V gene sequence: CDR1 SGHNT, CDR2 YENEEA. The V gene end was trimmed by 4 bases and the J gene end by 0 bases; junction bases not matched to a gene: 14. The CDR3 is 19 residues long. The CDR3 DNA follows: TGTGCCAGCAGCTCGGGACTAGCGGATCGTCCCTACACCTCCTACGAGCAGTACTTC. It translates to CASSSGLADRPYTSYEQYF. Looking up the rest from reference TRBV11-3 and TRBJ2-7 gives the full variable domain: EAGVVQSPRYKIIEKKQPVAFWCNPISGHNTLYWYLQNLGQGPELLIRYENEEAVDDSQLPKDRFSAERLKGVDSTLKIQPAELGDSAVYLCASSSGLADRPYTSYEQYFGPGTRLTVT.